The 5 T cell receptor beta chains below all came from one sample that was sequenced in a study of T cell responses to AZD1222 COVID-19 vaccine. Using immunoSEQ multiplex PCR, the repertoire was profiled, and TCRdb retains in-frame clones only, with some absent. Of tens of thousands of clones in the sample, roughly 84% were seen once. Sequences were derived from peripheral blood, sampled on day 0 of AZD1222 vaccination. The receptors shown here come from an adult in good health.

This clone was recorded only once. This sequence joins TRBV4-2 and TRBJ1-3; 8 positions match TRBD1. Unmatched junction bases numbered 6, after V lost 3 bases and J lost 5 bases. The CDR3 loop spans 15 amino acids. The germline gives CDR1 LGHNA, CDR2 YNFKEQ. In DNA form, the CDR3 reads TGTGCCAGCAGCCAGGCCCGGACAGGGAGAAACACCATATATTTT. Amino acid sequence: CASSQARTGRNTIYF.

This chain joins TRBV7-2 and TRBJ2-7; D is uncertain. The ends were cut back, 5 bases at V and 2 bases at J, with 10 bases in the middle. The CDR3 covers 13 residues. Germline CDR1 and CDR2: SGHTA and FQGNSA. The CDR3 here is CASSLSGPYEQYF. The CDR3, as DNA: TGTGCCAGCAGCCTCAGTGGGCCCTACGAGCAGTACTTC.

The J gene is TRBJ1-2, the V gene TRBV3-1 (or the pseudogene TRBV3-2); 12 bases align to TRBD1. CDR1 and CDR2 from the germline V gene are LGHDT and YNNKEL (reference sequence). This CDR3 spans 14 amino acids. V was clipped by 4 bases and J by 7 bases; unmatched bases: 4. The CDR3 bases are TGTGCCAGCAGCCTGGGACAGGGGGCGCCTGGCTACACCTTC. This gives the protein CASSLGQGAPGYTF.

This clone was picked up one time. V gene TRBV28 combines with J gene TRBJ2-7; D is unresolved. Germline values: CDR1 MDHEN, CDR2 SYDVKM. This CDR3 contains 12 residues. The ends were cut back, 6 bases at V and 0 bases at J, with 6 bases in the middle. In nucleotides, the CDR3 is TGTGCCAGCAGAACGAGCTCCTACGAGCAGTACTTC. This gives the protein CASRTSSYEQYF.

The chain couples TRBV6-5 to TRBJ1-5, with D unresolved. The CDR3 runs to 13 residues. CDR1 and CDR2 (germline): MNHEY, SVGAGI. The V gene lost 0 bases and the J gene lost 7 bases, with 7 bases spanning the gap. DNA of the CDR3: TGTGCCAGCAGTTACTCAGTTGGACAGCCCCAGCATTTT. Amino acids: CASSYSVGQPQHF.